The 29 T cell receptor beta chains given below trace back to one sample, sequenced in a study of shared T cell receptors in the human thymus. Produced via immunoSEQ multiplex PCR; TCRdb's table is partial and in-frame only. The sample consists of approximately 660,000 clones, 88% of them appearing once. The same sample was also studied in work on human thymus T cells.

Sequenced: thymocytes. The receptors shown here come from a boy under two years old with a congenital heart defect.

The chain employs TRBV5-6 and TRBJ2-7; 12 bases map to TRBD2. The J segment lost 2 bases and the V segment lost 4 bases, leaving 7 bases of the junction unmatched. Germline values: CDR1 SGHDT, CDR2 YYEEEE. This CDR3 spans 16 amino acids. For the CDR3, the DNA is TGTGCCAGCAGCCAACGACTAGCGGGAGTAACCTACGAGCAGTACTTC. Amino acid sequence: CASSQRLAGVTYEQYF.

The CDR3 sequence is CASSLESPLLNEQFF. As DNA, the CDR3 is TGTGCCAGCAGCTTAGAATCGCCGTTACTTAATGAGCAGTTCTTC. The chain recombines TRBV5-4 with TRBJ2-1; D remains ambiguous. Trimming removed 2 bases from V and 7 bases from J, with 16 bases in between. The germline CDR1 and CDR2 sequences are SGHNT and YYREEE (reference sequence). The length of the CDR3 is 15 residues.

DNA of the CDR3: TGTGCCAGCAGCTTACGACACACTCGTAAAACTAATGAAAAACTGTTTTTT. Translated: CASSLRHTRKTNEKLFF. The V gene is TRBV7-8, the J gene TRBJ1-4, with D hard to call. Per germline, CDR1 SGHVS and CDR2 FQNEAQ. The germline V and J ends were trimmed by 2 bases and 1 base, with 14 bases remaining between them. The CDR3 totals 17 residues.

The CDR3, as DNA: TGTGCCTCAGGACTAGCGGGAGGGCCGGGTGAGACCCAGTACTTC. This translates into CASGLAGGPGETQYF. The V gene is TRBV10-3, the J gene TRBJ2-5, with TRBD2 matching over 15 bases. The CDR3 is made up of 15 amino acids. Looked up from germline, CDR1 is ENHRY and CDR2 is SYGVKD. With V trimmed by 11 bases and J by 5 bases, 9 bases remained unmatched.

For this clone: The identical CDR3 is also encoded by other nucleotide sequences in the sample. V gene TRBV27 combines with J gene TRBJ2-7, with no clear D. Per the germline V gene, CDR1 is MNHEY and CDR2 is SMNVEV (reference sequence). V dropped 4 bases and J dropped 2 bases, with 12 bases sitting between them. The CDR3 has 14 amino acids. The CDR3 DNA reads TGTGCCAGCAGTTCCTCTCTCCAGGCCTACGAGCAGTACTTC. Residues: CASSSSLQAYEQYF.

The chain joins TRBV28 to TRBJ1-3; 9 positions match TRBD1. This CDR3 comprises 17 residues. After removal of 5 bases from V and 0 bases from J, the junction contained 8 bases not matched to a gene. Germline-derived CDR1 and CDR2 are MDHEN and SYDVKM. The CDR3 nucleotides read TGTGCCAGCAGTCCAAACAGGGGGCCTAGCTCTGGAAACACCATATATTTT. It codes for CASSPNRGPSSGNTIYF.

This clone was observed a few times. V and J are TRBV7-9 and TRBJ2-1; TRBD2 aligns across 10 bases. This CDR3 comprises 16 residues. CDR1 and CDR2 (germline): SEHNR, FQNEAQ (reference sequence). The V and J ends lost 5 bases and 0 bases, in that order; junction bases with no gene match: 4. The CDR3 region has the DNA TGTGCCAGCAGCCCGGCTAGCGGGAGCTCCTACAATGAGCAGTTCTTC. Amino acid sequence: CASSPASGSSYNEQFF.

This chain connects TRBV15 to TRBJ2-7; D remains ambiguous. V lost 1 base, J lost 5 bases, and 6 bases lay in between. The CDR3 loop spans 12 amino acids. CDR1 LNHNV and CDR2 YYDKDF come from the germline V gene (reference sequence). CDR3 sequence reads: CATSRARNEQYF. CDR3 coding DNA: TGTGCCACCAGCAGAGCGCGTAACGAGCAGTACTTC.

The V and J genes are TRBV28 and TRBJ2-1, with 13 bases identical to TRBD2. J gave up 4 bases and V 11 bases, and 2 bases lay outside the gene matches. In germline, CDR1 is MDHEN, CDR2 SYDVKM. CDR3 length: 13 amino acids. The CDR3 DNA reads as TGTGCCTCGGGACTAGCGGGGTACAATGAGCAGTTCTTC. It yields the protein CASGLAGYNEQFF. Together with reference TRBV28 and TRBJ2-1, the CDR3 gives the full variable domain: DVKVTQSSRYLVKRTGEKVFLECVQDMDHENMFWYRQDPGLGLRLIYFSYDVKMKEKGDIPEGYSVSREKKERFSLILESASTNQTSMYLCASGLAGYNEQFFGPGTRLTVL.

The rearrangement uses TRBV19 and TRBJ1-3, with a weak D call TRBD1 (5 bases). The V end was cut by 0 bases, the J end by 0 bases, with 12 bases between. This CDR3 is 17 amino acids long. Looked up from germline, CDR1 is LNHDA and CDR2 is SQIVND (reference sequence). CDR3 loop: CASSIDAGPISGNTIYF. CDR3 sequence (DNA): TGTGCCAGTAGTATAGATGCAGGGCCCATCTCTGGAAACACCATATATTTT.

The count of this clone is one. In nucleotides, the CDR3 is TGTGCCAGCAGCCAAGTATTCCTTCCCAGCGGCGGGTACGAGCAGTACTTC. Translated, it gives CASSQVFLPSGGYEQYF. The chain uses TRBV14 and TRBJ2-7, with D possibly being TRBD2 (5 bases). The CDR3 spans 17 residues. Germline V lookup: CDR1 SGHDN, CDR2 FVKESK. V lost 1 base to trimming and J lost 4 bases, with 20 bases between them.

V usage is TRBV15 and J usage is TRBJ2-5; 12 bases are a match to TRBD2. The V and J ends lost 2 bases and 5 bases, in that order; junction bases with no gene match: 12. This CDR3 contains 18 residues. Germline V gene sequence: CDR1 LNHNV, CDR2 YYDKDF (reference sequence). The CDR3, as DNA: TGTGCCACCAGCAGACTACCCCGACTAGCGGGAGTGGAGGAGACCCAGTACTTC. Protein sequence: CATSRLPRLAGVEETQYF.

The genes are TRBV7-2 and TRBJ2-2; D perhaps matches TRBD2 (6 bases). The CDR3 length is 18 residues. V was pared by 1 base and J by 5 bases, with 20 bases between. Germline V lookup: CDR1 SGHTA, CDR2 FQGNSA. This CDR3 is CASSLGSEEAGRTGELFF. CDR3 DNA: TGTGCCAGCAGCTTAGGATCTGAGGAGGCAGGGAGGACCGGGGAGCTGTTTTTT.

This chain uses TRBV7-9 with TRBJ2-2, with D tentatively TRBD2 (6 bases). The length of the CDR3 is 16 residues. CDR1 and CDR2 from the germline V gene are SEHNR and FQNEAQ (reference sequence). V was trimmed by 3 bases and J by 3 bases, leaving 14 bases between them. Here the CDR3 DNA reads TGTGCCAGCAGCTTTAGGGGAGGAAAGGACACCGGGGAGCTGTTTTTT. This encodes CASSFRGGKDTGELFF. The full variable domain, with the rest looked up from reference TRBV7-9 and TRBJ2-2, is DTGVSQNPRHKITKRGQNVTFRCDPISEHNRLYWYRQTLGQGPEFLTYFQNEAQLEKSRLLSDRFSAERPKGSFSTLEIQRTEQGDSAMYLCASSFRGGKDTGELFFGEGSRLTVL.

This rearrangement joins TRBV7-2 to TRBJ2-3; unclear D gene. Germline CDR1 and CDR2: SGHTA and FQGNSA. V lost 0 bases, J lost 6 bases, and 19 bases lay in between. The CDR3 is made up of 17 amino acids. Here the CDR3 DNA reads TGTGCCAGCAGCTTAGCCGGCGGTTTACTCTTGCCGGATACGCAGTATTTT. Translating it yields CASSLAGGLLLPDTQYF.

The chain combines TRBV29-1 with TRBJ2-7; maybe TRBD1 (6 bases). The CDR3 length is 17 residues. V was trimmed by 6 bases and J by 2 bases, leaving 26 bases between them. CDR1 is SQVTM, CDR2 ANQGSEA, per germline. This chain's CDR3 is CSVVGAHRDKKTYEQYF. The CDR3 DNA reads TGCAGCGTGGTCGGGGCTCACAGGGATAAAAAAACCTACGAGCAGTACTTC.

The chain combines TRBV5-4 with TRBJ2-7, with 10 bases matching TRBD2. J was trimmed by 2 bases and V by 3 bases; bases with no gene match: 2. This CDR3 region has 14 residues. Per the germline V gene, CDR1 is SGHNT and CDR2 is YYREEE (reference sequence). CDR3 loop: CASSSGTSAYEQYF. The CDR3 bases are TGTGCCAGCAGCTCCGGGACTAGCGCCTACGAGCAGTACTTC.

On this clone: Germline is not matched at one junction end, which may reflect a read error. The rearrangement links TRBV7-9 to TRBJ2-7; 9 nucleotides match TRBD1. CDR3 length: 10 amino acids. Germline-derived CDR1 and CDR2 are SEHNR and FQNEAQ (reference sequence). CDR3 sequence reads: CASSNTTGGF. The CDR3 bases are TGTGCCAGCAGTAATACGACAGGGGGCTTC.

This clone has just one count. V is TRBV5-1 and J is TRBJ2-7; possible D gene TRBD1, 5 bases. V was pared by 3 bases and J by 0 bases, with 16 bases between. Looked up from germline, CDR1 is SGHRS and CDR2 is YFSETQ. The CDR3 runs 16 residues. The CDR3 loop reads CASSSIVTGRSYEQYF. CDR3 in DNA: TGCGCCAGCAGCTCTATCGTCACAGGTCGCTCCTACGAGCAGTACTTC.

The V and J genes are TRBV28 and TRBJ2-1, with 9 nucleotides matching TRBD2. CDR1 and CDR2 (germline): MDHEN, SYDVKM. The V gene end was trimmed by 7 bases and the J gene end by 0 bases; junction bases not matched to a gene: 4. The CDR3 is made up of 15 amino acids. CDR3 residues: CASNLSGSSYNEQFF. The DNA for the CDR3 is TGTGCCAGCAACCTTAGCGGGAGCTCCTACAATGAGCAGTTCTTC.

This clone was counted a single time. The rearrangement uses TRBV6-1 and TRBJ2-7; tentatively, D is TRBD1 (5 bases). Germline V gene sequence: CDR1 MNHNS, CDR2 SASEGT. V was clipped by 0 bases and J by 3 bases, with 12 bases between them. The CDR3 has 15 residues. CDR3 sequence (DNA): TGTGCCAGCAGTGAAGCCAACAGGTCCGGCTACGAGCAGTACTTC. This gives the protein CASSEANRSGYEQYF.

A single count supports this clone. The chain uses TRBV5-1 and TRBJ2-3, with D unresolved. Germline lookup yields CDR1 SGHRS and CDR2 YFSETQ. The CDR3 is 15 amino acids. The V gene lost 1 base and the J gene lost 1 base, with 10 bases spanning the gap. The DNA of the CDR3 is TGCGCCAGCAGCTTGTGGCTCCGGGGCACAGATACGCAGTATTTT. Encoded protein: CASSLWLRGTDTQYF.

The V and J genes are TRBV23-1 and TRBJ2-1; D is uncertain. TRBV23-1 is an open reading frame whose function is uncertain. CDR3 length: 16 amino acids. Trimming pared 5 bases from V and 2 bases from J, leaving 16 bases between. CDR3 loop: CASSNLRRSAYNEQFF. CDR3 nucleotides: TGCGCCAGCAGTAATTTGCGGCGTTCTGCCTACAATGAGCAGTTCTTC.

The chain couples TRBV5-1 to TRBJ2-1, with TRBD2 matching over 8 bases. The length of the CDR3 is 16 residues. Trimming took 1 base from V and 6 from J; bases not matched to a gene: 9. Per the germline V gene, CDR1 is SGHRS and CDR2 is YFSETQ. CDR3 residues: CASSLKAGDEGNEQFF. DNA for the CDR3: TGCGCCAGCAGCTTGAAAGCGGGAGACGAGGGCAATGAGCAGTTCTTC. Combining the CDR3 with reference TRBV5-1 and TRBJ2-1 gives the whole variable domain KAGVTQTPRYLIKTRGQQVTLSCSPISGHRSVSWYQQTPGQGLQFLFEYFSETQRNKGNFPGRFSGRQFSNSRSEMNVSTLELGDSALYLCASSLKAGDEGNEQFFGPGTRLTVL.

This clone has only one observation. The chain carries TRBV6-5 and TRBJ2-5; TRBD1 aligns across 9 bases. CDR1 MNHEY and CDR2 SVGAGI come from the germline V gene. V was pared by 1 base and J by 5 bases, with 5 bases of the junction left unmatched. This CDR3 is 15 amino acids long. The CDR3 coding sequence is TGTGCCAGCAGTTACTGGACAGGGGCGATGGAGACCCAGTACTTC. Its translation is CASSYWTGAMETQYF.

The V call is TRBV28, the J call TRBJ2-3; D may be TRBD1 (6 bases). The CDR3 consists of 16 residues. The germline gives CDR1 MDHEN, CDR2 SYDVKM. The V end was cut by 6 bases, the J end by 1 base, with 17 bases between. CDR3 amino acids: CASSRDRQAGTDTQYF. DNA for the CDR3: TGTGCCAGCAGCCGCGATCGACAGGCGGGCACAGATACGCAGTATTTT.

This clone was observed a single time. The genes are TRBV4-1 and TRBJ2-1; TRBD2 aligns across 7 bases. The germline CDR1 and CDR2 sequences are MGHRA and YSYEKL. The CDR3 totals 17 residues. V shed 2 bases and J 4 bases; nucleotides not matched to a gene: 11. This chain's CDR3 is CASSQPIGTSEYNEQFF. CDR3 sequence (DNA): TGCGCCAGCAGCCAACCCATAGGAACTAGCGAGTACAATGAGCAGTTCTTC.

This chain links TRBV15 with TRBJ2-2, with a weak D call TRBD1 (6 bases). Germline CDR1 and CDR2: LNHNV and YYDKDF (reference sequence). The CDR3 is made up of 17 amino acids. The V gene lost 1 base and the J gene lost 4 bases, with 16 bases spanning the gap. CDR3 protein: CATSRGGPLIGTGELFF. The CDR3 DNA sequence: TGTGCCACCAGCAGAGGGGGGCCACTAATCGGCACCGGGGAGCTGTTTTTT.

The chain uses TRBV6-4 and TRBJ2-7; 15 nucleotides match TRBD2. V was clipped by 2 bases and J by 0 bases; unmatched bases: 5. CDR3 length: 18 amino acids. The germline gives CDR1 MRHNA, CDR2 SNTAGT. DNA of the CDR3: TGTGCCAGCAGTGACGGACTAGCGGGAGGGGGAAGCTCCTACGAGCAGTACTTC. It translates to CASSDGLAGGGSSYEQYF.